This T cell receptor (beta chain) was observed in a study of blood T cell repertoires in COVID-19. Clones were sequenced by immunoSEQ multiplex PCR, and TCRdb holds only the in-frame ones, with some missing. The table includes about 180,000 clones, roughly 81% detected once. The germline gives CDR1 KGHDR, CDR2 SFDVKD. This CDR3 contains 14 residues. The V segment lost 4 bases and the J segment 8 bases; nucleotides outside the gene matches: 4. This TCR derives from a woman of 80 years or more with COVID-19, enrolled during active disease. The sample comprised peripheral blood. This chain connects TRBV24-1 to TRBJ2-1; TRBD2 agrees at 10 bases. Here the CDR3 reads CATSEAGGPYEQFF. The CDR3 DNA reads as TGTGCCACCAGTGAAGCGGGAGGGCCGTATGAGCAGTTCTTC.